The rows below give T cell receptor beta chains drawn from one sample of a study of Graves' ophthalmopathy and Graves' hyperthyroidism. MiXCR was run by TCRdb on the multiplex PCR reads, yielding one entry per CDR3 protein. The sample has approximately 160,000 distinct CDR3 sequences, 35% to 50% seen once. The sequenced sample was peripheral blood. The receptors originated from a man under 40 with Graves' ophthalmopathy. Both conserved end residues are part of each CDR3. Each record gives: clone size, V gene, J gene, D gene, CDR3 DNA, CDR3 protein. D genes are given only for firm matches. For some rows the clone size is stated as once, few or many, or as a class when expanded; others skip it.

clone size: many
V gene: TRBV29-1
J gene: TRBJ2-7
D gene: NA
CDR3 DNA: TGCAGCGTTGTGCCAGGGAGGACGGAGAACGAGCAGTACTTC
CDR3 protein: CSVVPGRTENEQYF

clone size: NA
V gene: TRBV12-3/TRBV12-4
J gene: TRBJ2-7
D gene: NA
CDR3 DNA: TGTGCCAGCAGTTCAACTCCGGAGCAGTACTTC
CDR3 protein: CASSSTPEQYF

clone size: many
V gene: TRBV6-1
J gene: TRBJ1-2
D gene: NA
CDR3 DNA: TGTGCCAGCAGTGAAGCGCAGGTACTCTATGGCTACACCTTC
CDR3 protein: CASSEAQVLYGYTF

clone size: NA
V gene: TRBV2
J gene: TRBJ1-1
D gene: NA
CDR3 DNA: TGTGCCAGCAGGCTCGGACTTGGGAACACTGAAGCTTTCTTT
CDR3 protein: CASRLGLGNTEAFF

clone size: NA
V gene: TRBV7-2
J gene: TRBJ1-6
D gene: NA
CDR3 DNA: TGTGCCAGCAGCCTGCCAGGTTCACCCCTCCACTTT
CDR3 protein: CASSLPGSPLHF

clone size: NA
V gene: TRBV7-2
J gene: TRBJ2-5
D gene: NA
CDR3 DNA: TGTGCCAGCAGCTTAGGTCTAGCGTGGGAGACCCAGTACTTC
CDR3 protein: CASSLGLAWETQYF

clone size: many
V gene: TRBV5-4
J gene: TRBJ1-2
D gene: NA
CDR3 DNA: TGTGCCAGCAGCTTGAGGGAGGTCTACTATGGCTACACCTTC
CDR3 protein: CASSLREVYYGYTF

clone size: many
V gene: TRBV28
J gene: TRBJ1-5
D gene: NA
CDR3 DNA: TGTGCCAGCAGTTTAGGTATAGGGATGCAAAGAAATCAGCCCCAGCATTTT
CDR3 protein: CASSLGIGMQRNQPQHF

clone size: many
V gene: TRBV12-3/TRBV12-4
J gene: TRBJ1-5
D gene: TRBD1
CDR3 DNA: TGTGCCAGCAGTCCCCGACAGGGCGGGTATCAGCCCCAGCATTTT
CDR3 protein: CASSPRQGGYQPQHF

clone size: many
V gene: TRBV19
J gene: TRBJ1-5
D gene: NA
CDR3 DNA: TGTGCCAGTGTAAGTCGGACACGCGTGGCGCCCCAGCATTTT
CDR3 protein: CASVSRTRVAPQHF

clone size: many
V gene: TRBV12-3/TRBV12-4
J gene: TRBJ1-3
D gene: NA
CDR3 DNA: TGTGCCAGCAGTTTAGCTTTAGACAGCTCTGGAAACACCATATATTTT
CDR3 protein: CASSLALDSSGNTIYF

clone size: once
V gene: TRBV6-5
J gene: TRBJ2-7
D gene: NA
CDR3 DNA: TGTGCCAGCAGTTACTCCAAAAGTGCCGAGCAGTACTTC
CDR3 protein: CASSYSKSAEQYF

clone size: NA
V gene: TRBV6-5
J gene: TRBJ2-7
D gene: TRBD2
CDR3 DNA: TGTGCCAGCAGTTACTCGCGAGCGGGAGTTAACTACGAGCAGTACTTC
CDR3 protein: CASSYSRAGVNYEQYF

clone size: many
V gene: TRBV7-2
J gene: TRBJ2-5
D gene: NA
CDR3 DNA: TGTGCCAGCAGCCGGGGACATGAAGAGACCCAGTACTTC
CDR3 protein: CASSRGHEETQYF

clone size: many
V gene: TRBV12-3/TRBV12-4
J gene: TRBJ1-5
D gene: TRBD1
CDR3 DNA: TGTGCCAGCAGCTCACAGGGGCAGCCCCAGCATTTT
CDR3 protein: CASSSQGQPQHF

clone size: many
V gene: TRBV11-1
J gene: TRBJ2-5
D gene: NA
CDR3 DNA: TGTGCCAGCAGCTTAGCGCTGTCTCGTCGGGAGACCCAGTACTTC
CDR3 protein: CASSLALSRRETQYF

clone size: NA
V gene: TRBV5-1
J gene: TRBJ2-7
D gene: NA
CDR3 DNA: TGCGCCAGCAGCTTGGTGGCAGGCGATACCTACGAGCAGTACTTC
CDR3 protein: CASSLVAGDTYEQYF

clone size: NA
V gene: TRBV2
J gene: TRBJ1-1
D gene: TRBD1
CDR3 DNA: TGTGCCAACCGACAGGGAAGTAGTCGGACTGAAGCTTTCTTT
CDR3 protein: CANRQGSSRTEAFF

clone size: NA
V gene: TRBV12-3/TRBV12-4
J gene: TRBJ2-2
D gene: TRBD2
CDR3 DNA: TGTGCCAGCACTCCACGGGAGGCCGGGGAGCTGTTTTTT
CDR3 protein: CASTPREAGELFF

clone size: many
V gene: TRBV6-1
J gene: TRBJ1-1
D gene: NA
CDR3 DNA: TGTGCCAGCAGTCCCACTGAAGCTTTCTTT
CDR3 protein: CASSPTEAFF

clone size: many
V gene: TRBV20-1
J gene: TRBJ2-7
D gene: TRBD2
CDR3 DNA: TGCAGTGCAAATAGCGGGAGCTACGAGCAGTACTTC
CDR3 protein: CSANSGSYEQYF

clone size: NA
V gene: TRBV7-2
J gene: TRBJ2-3
D gene: NA
CDR3 DNA: TGTGCCAGCAGCTTAGCGGGGGGACGGGCAGATACGCAGTATTTT
CDR3 protein: CASSLAGGRADTQYF